Below, 20 T cell receptor beta chains from the same sample are listed, as sequenced in a study of blood T cell repertoires in COVID-19. Only in-frame clones appear in the TCRdb table, and some are missing; sequencing was by immunoSEQ multiplex PCR. The sample has approximately 200,000 clones; roughly 86% are singletons. The source material was peripheral blood. These receptor sequences come from a woman aged 55 to 70 with acute or convalescent COVID-19.

The chain recombines TRBV9 with TRBJ1-6; TRBD1 agrees at 10 bases. The CDR3 covers 17 residues. Trimming cost V 4 bases and J 9 bases; bases outside gene matches: 13. Germline V lookup: CDR1 SGDLS, CDR2 YYNGEE. CDR3 DNA sequence: TGTGCCAGCAGCTCCCGGGACAGGGGACCTTATGGTTCACCCCTCCACTTT. Its protein is CASSSRDRGPYGSPLHF.

V is TRBV13 and J is TRBJ1-1; D uncertain. The CDR3 consists of 14 residues. The V end was cut by 3 bases, the J end by 0 bases, with 8 bases between. CDR1 is PRHDT and CDR2 is FYEKMQ in the germline V gene (reference sequence). CDR3 sequence reads: CASSFATVNTEAFF. The CDR3, as DNA: TGTGCCAGCAGCTTTGCTACCGTGAACACTGAAGCTTTCTTT.

The chain couples TRBV11-2 to TRBJ2-5, with D perhaps matching TRBD2 (6 bases). The CDR3 is made up of 14 amino acids. Looked up from germline, CDR1 is SGHAT and CDR2 is FQNNGV. Trimming left V 1 base short and J 5 bases short, with 11 bases between. In DNA, the CDR3 is TGTGCCAGCAGCTTAGTTTCTGGGGGGGAGACCCAGTACTTC. Its protein product is CASSLVSGGETQYF.

The V gene is TRBV12-3 or TRBV12-4, the J gene TRBJ2-7; TRBD1 agrees at 11 bases. Losses at the gene ends were 6 bases for V and 4 bases for J; bases not matched to a gene: 2. The CDR3 runs to 13 residues. The CDR3 DNA follows: TGTGCCAGCAGCGGACAGGGGGCATACGAGCAGTACTTC. Its translation: CASSGQGAYEQYF.

The genes are TRBV5-5 and TRBJ2-2, with a tentative D call TRBD1 (5 bases). With 6 bases removed from V and 7 bases from J, the gap between germline ends came to 16 bases. This CDR3 is built from 14 residues. The germline V gene has CDR1 SGHKS and CDR2 YYEKEE (reference sequence). CDR3: CASNLAGYNGELFF. The CDR3 nucleotides read TGTGCCAGCAACCTCGCAGGGTATAACGGGGAGCTGTTTTTT.

The chain couples TRBV7-2 to TRBJ2-6; D not resolved. The CDR3 extends over 16 amino acids. V was pared by 2 bases and J by 0 bases, with 8 bases between. Germline assignment: CDR1 SGHTA and CDR2 FQGNSA. CDR3 DNA sequence: TGTGCCAGCAGCTTACCGTCGGGCTCTGGGGCCAACGTCCTGACTTTC. Its translation is CASSLPSGSGANVLTF.

This clone has just one count. The chain combines TRBV29-1 with TRBJ1-1; maybe TRBD1 (6 bases). V lost 6 bases and J lost 2, with 13 bases in between. CDR3 length: 13 residues. Germline lookup yields CDR1 SQVTM and CDR2 ANQGSEA. The CDR3 coding sequence is TGCAGCGTGTCAAGGACAGTCAACACTGAAGCTTTCTTT. Amino acids: CSVSRTVNTEAFF.

CDR3 amino acids: CASSSTESYGYTF. CDR3 bases: TGTGCCAGCAGTTCTACAGAATCCTATGGCTACACCTTC. The chain uses TRBV12-3 or TRBV12-4 and TRBJ1-2; no definite D call. Deletions cut 4 bases from V and 4 bases from J, with 10 bases between. The CDR3 has 13 amino acids.

This clone was seen a single time. This chain uses TRBV9 with TRBJ2-7; TRBD1 agrees at 12 bases. V dropped 0 bases and J dropped 7; count of bases not matched to a gene: 5. CDR3 length equals 15 residues. CDR1 is SGDLS and CDR2 is YYNGEE in the germline V gene. The chain's CDR3 is CASSVVGTGGAEQYF. The CDR3 DNA reads as TGTGCCAGCAGCGTAGTCGGGACAGGGGGCGCGGAGCAGTACTTC.

The chain combines TRBV11-2 with TRBJ1-6; 9 nucleotides match TRBD1. CDR3 size: 18 residues. Germline loops: CDR1 SGHAT, CDR2 FQNNGV. The V and J ends lost 4 bases and 0 bases, in that order; junction bases with no gene match: 7. CDR3 sequence reads: CASSSRGTGSSYNSPLHF. Written as DNA, the CDR3 is TGTGCCAGCAGCTCGAGGGGGACAGGGAGCTCCTATAATTCACCCCTCCACTTT.

The chain combines TRBV18 with TRBJ2-7, with 7 bases identical to TRBD2. Germline values: CDR1 KGHSH, CDR2 LQKENI. V lost 2 bases, J lost 0 bases, and 10 bases stayed unmatched. The CDR3 loop spans 17 amino acids. The CDR3 DNA is TGTGCCAGCTCACCATTCCCCCCCGGGGGGAGCTCCTACGAGCAGTACTTC. Translated, it gives CASSPFPPGGSSYEQYF.

The chain recombines TRBV4-3 with TRBJ2-5; 12 bases align to TRBD2. V was pared by 1 base and J by 1 base, with 4 bases of the junction left unmatched. The germline V gene encodes CDR1 LGHNA and CDR2 YSLEER. The CDR3 is made up of 17 amino acids. The CDR3 is CASSQVGTSGFQETQYF. CDR3 sequence (DNA): TGCGCCAGCAGCCAAGTTGGGACTAGCGGGTTCCAAGAGACCCAGTACTTC.

The J gene is TRBJ2-3, the V gene TRBV29-1, with 8 positions matching TRBD1. The CDR3 runs to 13 residues. Germline trimming cut 7 bases from V and 2 bases from J; bases unmatched to any gene: 5. CDR1 is SQVTM and CDR2 is ANQGSEA in the germline V gene. In nucleotides, the CDR3 is TGCAGCGACGGACAGGGAAACACAGATACGCAGTATTTT. Protein: CSDGQGNTDTQYF.

The chain links TRBV5-1 to TRBJ2-2, with 7 bases identical to TRBD1. The germline V gene has CDR1 SGHRS and CDR2 YFSETQ. Trimming cost V 5 bases and J 1 base; bases outside gene matches: 5. The CDR3 consists of 15 residues. CDR3 nucleotides: TGCGCCAGCAGTTACCGGGACAGGAACACCGGGGAGCTGTTTTTT. As protein: CASSYRDRNTGELFF.

The rearrangement joins TRBV27 to TRBJ2-1, with 10 nucleotides matching TRBD2. J lost 5 bases, V lost 5 bases, and 6 bases had no gene match. The CDR3 runs 15 residues. CDR1 MNHEY and CDR2 SMNVEV come from the germline V gene (reference sequence). As DNA, the CDR3 is TGTGCCAGCAGTCCGGGGACTAGCGCGGACAATGAGCAGTTCTTC. Residues: CASSPGTSADNEQFF.

This clone has just a few counts. V gene TRBV19 combines with J gene TRBJ1-2, with 9 bases aligning to TRBD1. This CDR3 has 15 amino acids. J was trimmed by 6 bases and V by 5 bases; bases with no gene match: 10. The germline V gene has CDR1 LNHDA and CDR2 SQIVND (reference sequence). The CDR3 here is CASSAYRGLSDGYTF. CDR3 bases: TGTGCCAGTAGTGCGTACAGGGGGCTCTCTGATGGCTACACCTTC.

V gene TRBV6-5 combines with J gene TRBJ1-2, with D possibly matching TRBD1 (5 bases). Germline values: CDR1 MNHEY, CDR2 SVGAGI. V dropped 6 bases and J dropped 4 bases, with 12 bases sitting between them. CDR3 length: 13 amino acids. This CDR3 reads CASSPLGGYGYTF. The CDR3 DNA reads TGTGCCAGCAGCCCCTTGGGGGGCTATGGCTACACCTTC.

This rearrangement joins TRBV27 to TRBJ1-5; weak D call: TRBD1 (5 bases). Germline values: CDR1 MNHEY, CDR2 SMNVEV (reference sequence). The V gene lost 0 bases and the J gene lost 4 bases, with 7 bases spanning the gap. This CDR3 region has 14 residues. DNA for the CDR3: TGTGCCAGCAGTTTATCAGGGGTTAATCAGCCCCAGCATTTT. It is translated as CASSLSGVNQPQHF.

The chain has TRBV19 and TRBJ2-5; 10 nucleotides agree with TRBD2. There are 15 residues in the CDR3. Germline CDR1 LNHDA, CDR2 SQIVND (reference sequence). V trimming: 4 bases; J trimming: 4 bases; junction bases outside the gene matches: 6. The CDR3 here is CASSNDQRGGETQYF. In DNA, the CDR3 is TGTGCCAGTAGTAACGACCAGCGGGGGGGAGAGACCCAGTACTTC.

V gene TRBV7-9 combines with J gene TRBJ1-2, with TRBD1 matching 9 bases. Germline V gives CDR1 SEHNR, CDR2 FQNEAQ (reference sequence). V dropped 5 bases and J dropped 4; count of bases not matched to a gene: 20. The CDR3 contains 19 residues. In DNA, the CDR3 is TGTGCCAGCAGCATTAGGTGGGCCTCGGGGACAGGGACCTCCTATGGCTACACCTTC. Residues: CASSIRWASGTGTSYGYTF.